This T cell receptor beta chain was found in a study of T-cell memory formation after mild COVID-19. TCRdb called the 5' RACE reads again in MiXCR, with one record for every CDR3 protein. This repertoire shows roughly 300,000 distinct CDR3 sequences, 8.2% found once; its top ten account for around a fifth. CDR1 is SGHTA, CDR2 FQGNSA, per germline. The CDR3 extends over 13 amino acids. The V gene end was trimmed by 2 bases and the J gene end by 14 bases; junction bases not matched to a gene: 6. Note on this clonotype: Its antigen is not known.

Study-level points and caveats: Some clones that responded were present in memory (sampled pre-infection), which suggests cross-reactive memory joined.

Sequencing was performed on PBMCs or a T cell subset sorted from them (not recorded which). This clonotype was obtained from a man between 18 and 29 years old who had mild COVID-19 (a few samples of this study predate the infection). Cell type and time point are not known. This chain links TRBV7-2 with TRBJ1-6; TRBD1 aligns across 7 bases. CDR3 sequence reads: CASSLNQGEALHF. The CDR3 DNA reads TGTGCCAGCAGCTTAAATCAGGGGGAGGCCCTCCACTTT.